Listed here are 20 T cell receptor beta chains from one sample, sequenced in a study of T cell repertoires in cytomegalovirus infection. TCRdb called the reads again in MiXCR, with one record for every CDR3 protein. The sample carries approximately 100,000 distinct CDR3 sequences, less than 25% recorded once. The specimen sequenced was CD8+ T cells from PBMCs. The source of these receptors is a human donor in good health (CMV status not recorded). Some clones in this sample may be carry-over from other donors' samples.

The rearrangement uses TRBV2 and TRBJ1-2; 11 positions match TRBD1. Looked up from germline, CDR1 is SNHLY and CDR2 is FYNNEI. CDR3 size: 16 residues. After removal of 5 bases from V and 7 bases from J, the junction contained 12 bases not matched to a gene. In nucleotides, the CDR3 is TGTGCCAGCAGTCCCGGGACAGGGGGAGTAAACGGTGGCTACACCTTC. Protein product: CASSPGTGGVNGGYTF.

Regarding this clonotype: A much larger clone is a single base away; this may be a read error. V usage is TRBV7-9 and J usage is TRBJ1-1; D unclear. CDR3 length: 12 residues. The V gene's germline CDR1 is SEHNR and CDR2 FQNEAQ (reference sequence). Trimming removed 1 base from V and 3 bases from J, with 3 bases in between. The CDR3 region is CASSLDDTEAFF. DNA of the CDR3: TGTGCCAGCAGCTTAGACGACACTGAAGCTTTCTTT.

The V call is TRBV7-9, the J call TRBJ2-6; maybe TRBD2 (6 bases). This CDR3 is built from 20 residues. Trimming cost V 2 bases and J 0 bases, with 20 bases left between them. Germline V gene sequence: CDR1 SEHNR, CDR2 FQNEAQ (reference sequence). The CDR3, as DNA: TGTGCCAGCAGCTTAAGAACCCGGGACTGGGCTCCCTCTGGGGCCAACGTCCTGACTTTC. As protein: CASSLRTRDWAPSGANVLTF.

This clonotype has at least ten counts. This sequence joins TRBV7-9 and TRBJ2-1; either TRBD1 or TRBD2 may supply D (6 bases each). Germline V lookup: CDR1 SEHNR, CDR2 FQNEAQ (reference sequence). Trimming pared 11 bases from V and 6 bases from J, leaving 14 bases between. This CDR3 contains 12 residues. This CDR3 reads CALGGPGNEQFF. The CDR3 DNA is TGTGCCCTTGGGGGGCCCGGCAATGAGCAGTTCTTC.

CDR3 bases: TGTGCCATCAGGGGGACTAGCGGAGAAGAGACCCAGTACTTC. It yields the protein CAIRGTSGEETQYF. The chain links TRBV10-3 to TRBJ2-5; 11 bases line up with TRBD2. V gave up 6 bases and J gave up 3 bases; unmatched junction bases: 3. Germline V gene sequence: CDR1 ENHRY, CDR2 SYGVKD. The CDR3 consists of 14 residues.

This clonotype was recorded at least ten times. V gene TRBV12-3 or TRBV12-4 combines with J gene TRBJ2-5; D possibly uses TRBD1 or TRBD2 (5 bases each). V lost 2 bases to trimming and J lost 5 bases, with 6 bases between them. The CDR3 extends over 12 amino acids. The CDR3 DNA sequence: TGTGCCAGCAGTTTATGGGGGGAGACCCAGTACTTC. Translation: CASSLWGETQYF.

This chain links TRBV12-3 or TRBV12-4 with TRBJ1-2, with a tentative D call TRBD1 (5 bases). CDR3 size: 14 residues. The V and J ends lost 6 bases and 4 bases respectively, with 15 bases between them. CDR3 coding DNA: TGTGCCAGCAGCGATGCAGGGTTGGGCTATGGCTACACCTTC. Encoded protein: CASSDAGLGYGYTF.

This clonotype showed up many times. The CDR3 region has the DNA TGTGCCAGCGGACTAGCGGGGGGGACAGATACGCAGTATTTT. It yields the protein CASGLAGGTDTQYF. The V gene is TRBV27, the J gene TRBJ2-3, with 15 bases identical to TRBD2. The J segment lost 3 bases and the V segment lost 8 bases, leaving 0 bases of the junction unmatched. This CDR3 is 14 amino acids long. CDR1 and CDR2 (germline): MNHEY, SMNVEV (reference sequence).

The chain carries TRBV12-3 or TRBV12-4 and TRBJ1-3; weak D call: TRBD1 (6 bases). V was shortened by 3 bases and J by 5 bases, with 17 bases between the two germline ends. The CDR3 sequence is 16 residues long. This CDR3 is CASSFGRDKGRNTIYF. The CDR3 nucleotides read TGTGCCAGCAGTTTCGGCCGGGACAAAGGAAGAAACACCATATATTTT.

The chain employs TRBV6-1 and TRBJ1-5; 11 positions agree with TRBD1. Unmatched junction bases numbered 14, after V lost 1 base and J lost 12 bases. Germline lookup yields CDR1 MNHNS and CDR2 SASEGT. This CDR3 region has 17 residues. DNA for the CDR3: TGTGCCAGCAGTGAAGAAGGACAGGGGGCCACCGGGGATCTCCAGCATTTT. This translates into CASSEEGQGATGDLQHF.

V usage is TRBV10-3 and J usage is TRBJ2-1; perhaps TRBD2 as D (6 bases). The germline V gene has CDR1 ENHRY and CDR2 SYGVKD. The CDR3 covers 14 residues. V was trimmed by 0 bases and J by 4 bases, leaving 7 bases between them. Here the CDR3 reads CAISESGGYNEQFF. The CDR3, as DNA: TGTGCCATCAGTGAGTCGGGAGGATACAATGAGCAGTTCTTC.

This clonotype was seen only a few times. This chain joins TRBV7-3 and TRBJ2-2; D uncertain. CDR3 length equals 14 residues. The V end lost 10 bases, the J end lost 1 base, and 13 bases lay between the germline ends. Germline-derived CDR1 and CDR2 are SGHTA and FQGTGA. The CDR3 region has the DNA TGTGCCACAGGAAAAGGCGGGAACACCGGGGAGCTGTTTTTT. This translates into CATGKGGNTGELFF.

This clonotype was recorded many times. This chain joins TRBV28 and TRBJ2-7; TRBD1 is a possible D gene (6 bases). Germline V gene data show CDR1 as MDHEN and CDR2 as SYDVKM. CDR3 length: 15 amino acids. Trimming took 5 bases from V and 1 from J, leaving 15 bases between them. CDR3 coding DNA: TGTGCCAGCAGTACCCACAGGGACCTATCCTACGAGCAGTACTTC. This gives the protein CASSTHRDLSYEQYF. The full variable domain, completed using reference TRBV28 and TRBJ2-7, is DVKVTQSSRYLVKRTGEKVFLECVQDMDHENMFWYRQDPGLGLRLIYFSYDVKMKEKGDIPEGYSVSREKKERFSLILESASTNQTSMYLCASSTHRDLSYEQYFGPGTRLTVT.

The chain joins TRBV20-1 to TRBJ2-1; possible D gene TRBD2, 6 bases. CDR1 is DFQATT, CDR2 SNEGSKA, per germline (reference sequence). CDR3 size: 16 residues. The V gene lost 3 bases and the J gene lost 12 bases, with 27 bases spanning the gap. CDR3 nucleotide sequence: TGCAGTGCTAGTGAGACCACCGGGTTCTCAGAGGAGGGGCAGTTCTTC. Encoded protein: CSASETTGFSEEGQFF.

V is TRBV20-1 and J is TRBJ1-2; D is unclear. The CDR3 extends over 14 amino acids. The V and J ends lost 1 base and 5 bases respectively, with 14 bases between them. In germline, CDR1 is DFQATT, CDR2 SNEGSKA (reference sequence). The CDR3 DNA reads TGCAGTGCTAGAGGCCAGACACTTTTATATGGCTACACCTTC. Protein: CSARGQTLLYGYTF.

This clonotype was detected only a few times. The DNA for the CDR3 is TGTGCCAGCAGCCCGGGACTAGCGGGGGCCTCCTCCTACAATGAGCAGTTCTTC. Protein product: CASSPGLAGASSYNEQFF. The chain combines TRBV7-3 with TRBJ2-1; the match to TRBD2 covers 14 bases. Trimming at V came to 5 bases and at J to 0 bases, leaving 6 bases not matched to a gene. Germline-derived CDR1 and CDR2 are SGHTA and FQGTGA. The CDR3 extends over 18 amino acids.

The V and J genes are TRBV7-4 and TRBJ2-7; D possibly corresponds to TRBD1 (5 bases). Looked up from germline, CDR1 is SGHVT and CDR2 is SQSDAQ. V lost 3 bases and J lost 4, with 13 bases in between. The length of the CDR3 is 14 residues. The CDR3 sequence is CASSFPGAEYEQYF. The CDR3 DNA reads TGTGCCAGCAGCTTTCCTGGGGCTGAATACGAGCAGTACTTC.

This clonotype occurred a few times. The chain links TRBV28 to TRBJ1-3; D call uncertain. This CDR3 is 13 amino acids long. Trimming cost V 3 bases and J 4 bases, with 7 bases left between them. Germline values: CDR1 MDHEN, CDR2 SYDVKM. The CDR3 protein is CASSFRLGNTIYF. DNA for the CDR3: TGTGCCAGCAGTTTCCGGTTGGGAAACACCATATATTTT.

CDR3 in DNA: TGTGCCAGCAGTTTATTGGGACAGGGCTACGAGCAGTACTTC. Amino acids: CASSLLGQGYEQYF. The chain uses TRBV27 and TRBJ2-7, with 9 bases matching TRBD1. Germline values: CDR1 MNHEY, CDR2 SMNVEV (reference sequence). The trim removed 1 base at V and 3 bases at J, leaving 1 base unmatched. The length of the CDR3 is 14 residues.

V usage is TRBV7-7 and J usage is TRBJ2-1; D not certain. This CDR3 is built from 14 residues. Trimming took 3 bases from V and 2 from J, leaving 8 bases between them. CDR1 and CDR2 (germline): SSHAT, FNYEAQ (reference sequence). The CDR3 region has the DNA TGTGCCAGCAGCTTGGACCAGACCTACAATGAGCAGTTCTTC. Protein product: CASSLDQTYNEQFF.